Described below is a single TCR beta chain sequence and its context. Its antigen is unidentified. After removal of 2 bases from V and 5 bases from J, the junction contained 9 bases not matched to a gene. The CDR3 sequence is 17 residues long. Germline assignment: CDR1 SEHNR and CDR2 FQNEAQ (reference sequence). This sample was included in a study of cytomegalovirus exposure and HLA in healthy donors. Study context: Of roughly 360 genotyped donors, about 81% grouped in the Caucasian-associated ancestry cluster. Overall study findings and caveats: Sequencing likely caused a cluster of highly shared sequence variants. A later analysis reportedly found fewer N-insertions in an Asian-associated ancestry cluster than the roughly 670-donor mean. Excluded were some V segments that proved indistinguishable, including TRBV6-2 and TRBV6-3.

PCR employed 60 Vbeta and 13 Jbeta primers. Assay used: immunoSEQ multiplex PCR; TCRdb lists only in-frame clones, some missing. This table has 140,000 to 150,000 clones, about four fifths appearing once. The receptor's source is a man aged 40-55 years in good health and CMV-seronegative. The specimen sequenced was PBMCs. The chain couples TRBV7-9 to TRBJ1-5; the match to TRBD1 covers 10 bases. The CDR3 spells CASSLYDRGHRDQPQHF. DNA for the CDR3: TGTGCCAGCAGCTTATATGACAGGGGGCATAGGGATCAGCCCCAGCATTTT. Full variable domain (remainder filled in from reference TRBV7-9 and TRBJ1-5): DTGVSQNPRHKITKRGQNVTFRCDPISEHNRLYWYRQTLGQGPEFLTYFQNEAQLEKSRLLSDRFSAERPKGSFSTLEIQRTEQGDSAMYLCASSLYDRGHRDQPQHFGDGTRLSIL.